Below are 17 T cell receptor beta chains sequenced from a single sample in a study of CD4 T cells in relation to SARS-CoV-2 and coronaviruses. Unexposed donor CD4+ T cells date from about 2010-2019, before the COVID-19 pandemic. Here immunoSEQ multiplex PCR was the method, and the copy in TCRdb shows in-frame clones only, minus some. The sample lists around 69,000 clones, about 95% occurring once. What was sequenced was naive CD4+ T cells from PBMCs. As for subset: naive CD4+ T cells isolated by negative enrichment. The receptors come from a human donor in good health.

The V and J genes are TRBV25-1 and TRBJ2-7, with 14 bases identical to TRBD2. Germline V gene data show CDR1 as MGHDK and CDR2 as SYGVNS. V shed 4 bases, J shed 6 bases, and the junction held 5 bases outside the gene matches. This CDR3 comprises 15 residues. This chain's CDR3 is CASSGGTSGSPEQYF. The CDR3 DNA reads TGTGCCAGCAGTGGCGGGACTAGCGGGAGCCCCGAGCAGTACTTC.

CDR3 sequence: CASSLAAGPGGDYGYTF. The CDR3 DNA sequence: TGCGCCAGCAGCTTGGCCGCAGGTCCCGGCGGGGACTATGGCTACACCTTC. This chain connects TRBV5-1 to TRBJ1-2; no definite D call. The CDR3 is 17 amino acids. Germline V gives CDR1 SGHRS, CDR2 YFSETQ. Trimming cost V 0 bases and J 3 bases, with 18 bases left between them.

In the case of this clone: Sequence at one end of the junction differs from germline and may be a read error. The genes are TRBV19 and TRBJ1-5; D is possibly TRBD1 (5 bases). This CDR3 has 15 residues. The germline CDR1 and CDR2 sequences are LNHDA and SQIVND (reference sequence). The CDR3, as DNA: TGTGCCAGTAGAATAGACCGAGGGGCTAATCAGCCCCAGCATTTT. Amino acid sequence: CASRIDRGANQPQHF.

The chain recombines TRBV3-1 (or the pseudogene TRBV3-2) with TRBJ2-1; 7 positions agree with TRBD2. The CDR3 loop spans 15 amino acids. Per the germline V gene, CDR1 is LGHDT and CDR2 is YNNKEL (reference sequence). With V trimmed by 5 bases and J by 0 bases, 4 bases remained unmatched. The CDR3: CASSFQRGSYNEQFF. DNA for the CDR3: TGTGCCAGCAGCTTCCAGCGGGGCTCCTACAATGAGCAGTTCTTC.

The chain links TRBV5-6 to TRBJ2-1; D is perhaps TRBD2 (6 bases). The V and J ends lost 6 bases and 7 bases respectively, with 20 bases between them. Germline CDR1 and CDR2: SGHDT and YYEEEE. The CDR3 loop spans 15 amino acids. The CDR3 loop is CASTPRGIAANEQFF. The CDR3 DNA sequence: TGTGCCAGCACCCCCCGTGGAATAGCGGCAAATGAGCAGTTCTTC.

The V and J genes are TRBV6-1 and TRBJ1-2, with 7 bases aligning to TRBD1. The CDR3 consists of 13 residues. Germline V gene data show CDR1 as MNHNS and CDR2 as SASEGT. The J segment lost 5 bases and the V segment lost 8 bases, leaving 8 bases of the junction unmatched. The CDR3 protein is CASRWTGGYGYTF. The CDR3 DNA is TGTGCCAGCCGATGGACAGGCGGATATGGCTACACCTTC.

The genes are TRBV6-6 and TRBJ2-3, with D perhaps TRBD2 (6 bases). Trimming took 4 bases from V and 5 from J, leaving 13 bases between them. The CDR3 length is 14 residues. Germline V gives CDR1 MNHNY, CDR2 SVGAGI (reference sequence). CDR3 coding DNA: TGTGCCAGCAGTTTTCGGGAGTTGGGAGATACGCAGTATTTT. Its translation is CASSFRELGDTQYF.

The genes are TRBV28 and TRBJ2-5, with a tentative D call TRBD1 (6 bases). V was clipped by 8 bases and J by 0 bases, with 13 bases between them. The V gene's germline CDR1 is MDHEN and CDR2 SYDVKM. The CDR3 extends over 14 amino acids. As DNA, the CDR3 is TGTGCCAGCGGCCTGGGGACACACCAAGAGACCCAGTACTTC. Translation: CASGLGTHQETQYF. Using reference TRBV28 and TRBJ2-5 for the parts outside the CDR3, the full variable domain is DVKVTQSSRYLVKRTGEKVFLECVQDMDHENMFWYRQDPGLGLRLIYFSYDVKMKEKGDIPEGYSVSREKKERFSLILESASTNQTSMYLCASGLGTHQETQYFGPGTRLLVL.

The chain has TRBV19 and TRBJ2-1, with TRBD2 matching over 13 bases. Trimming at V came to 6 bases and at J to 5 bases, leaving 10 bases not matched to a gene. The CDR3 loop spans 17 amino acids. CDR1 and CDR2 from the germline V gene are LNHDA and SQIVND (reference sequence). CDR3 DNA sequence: TGTGCCAGTAGCCGGACTAGCGGGAGCCCCGGCGACAATGAGCAGTTCTTC. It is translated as CASSRTSGSPGDNEQFF.

CDR3 in amino acids: CASSLGRNTEAFF. The DNA for the CDR3 is TGTGCCAGCAGTTTAGGACGGAACACTGAAGCTTTCTTT. The chain employs TRBV27 and TRBJ1-1; no firm D call. This CDR3 is 13 amino acids long. Germline CDR1 is MNHEY and CDR2 is SMNVEV (reference sequence). Trimming shortened V by 2 bases and J by 1 base, and 5 bases separated the two germline ends.

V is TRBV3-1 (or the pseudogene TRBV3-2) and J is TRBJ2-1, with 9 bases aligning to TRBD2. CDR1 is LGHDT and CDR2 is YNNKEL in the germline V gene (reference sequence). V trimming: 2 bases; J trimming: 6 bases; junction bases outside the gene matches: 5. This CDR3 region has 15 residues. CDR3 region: CASSQISGRSNEQFF. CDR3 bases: TGTGCCAGCAGCCAAATCAGCGGGAGGTCCAATGAGCAGTTCTTC.

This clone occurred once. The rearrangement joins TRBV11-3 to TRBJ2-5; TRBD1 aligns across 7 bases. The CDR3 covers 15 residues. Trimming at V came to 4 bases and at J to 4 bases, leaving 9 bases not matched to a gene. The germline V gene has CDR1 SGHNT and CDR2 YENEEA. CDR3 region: CASSSRATGAETQYF. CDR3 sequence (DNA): TGTGCCAGCAGCTCCCGGGCTACAGGGGCAGAGACCCAGTACTTC.

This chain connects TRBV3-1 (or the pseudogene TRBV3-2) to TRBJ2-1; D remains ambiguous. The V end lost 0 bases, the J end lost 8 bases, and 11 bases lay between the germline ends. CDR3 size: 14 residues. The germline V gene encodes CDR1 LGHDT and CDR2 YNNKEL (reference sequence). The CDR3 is CASSQDQLQDEQFF. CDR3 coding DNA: TGTGCCAGCAGCCAAGATCAACTGCAGGATGAGCAGTTCTTC.

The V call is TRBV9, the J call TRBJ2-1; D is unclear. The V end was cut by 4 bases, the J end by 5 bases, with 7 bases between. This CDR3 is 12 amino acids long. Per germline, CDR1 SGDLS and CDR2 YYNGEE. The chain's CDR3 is CASSPLNNEQFF. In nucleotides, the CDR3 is TGTGCCAGCAGCCCGCTAAACAATGAGCAGTTCTTC.

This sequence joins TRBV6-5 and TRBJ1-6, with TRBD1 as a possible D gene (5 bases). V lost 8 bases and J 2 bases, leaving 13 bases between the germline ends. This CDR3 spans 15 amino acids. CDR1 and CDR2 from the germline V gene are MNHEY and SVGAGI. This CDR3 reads CASRPGGTYNSPLHF. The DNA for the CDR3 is TGTGCCAGCCGCCCTGGGGGAACCTATAATTCACCCCTCCACTTT.

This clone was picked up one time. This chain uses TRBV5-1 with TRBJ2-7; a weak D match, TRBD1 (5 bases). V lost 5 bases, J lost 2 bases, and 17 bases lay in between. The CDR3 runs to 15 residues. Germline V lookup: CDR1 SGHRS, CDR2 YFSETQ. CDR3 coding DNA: TGCGCCAGCAGTCCCCTTGGGGCTAGTACCTACGAGCAGTACTTC. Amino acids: CASSPLGASTYEQYF.

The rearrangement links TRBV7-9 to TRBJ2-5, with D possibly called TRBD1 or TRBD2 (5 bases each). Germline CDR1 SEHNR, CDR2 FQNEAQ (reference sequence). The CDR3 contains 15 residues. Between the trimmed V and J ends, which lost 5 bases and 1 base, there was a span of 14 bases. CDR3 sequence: CASSPGRVGQETQYF. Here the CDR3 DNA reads TGTGCCAGCAGCCCGGGACGGGTGGGCCAAGAGACCCAGTACTTC.